Detailed here is one T cell receptor beta chain. What it recognizes is unknown. The study ran its PCR with 60 Vbeta and 13 Jbeta primers. Sequenced by immunoSEQ multiplex PCR; TCRdb stores in-frame clones only, minus some. The sample includes around 150,000 clones, over 75% of them seen just once. CDR1 is SGHTA, CDR2 FQGNSA, per germline. V was pared by 0 bases and J by 9 bases, with 12 bases between. CDR3 length equals 14 residues. The record originates from a study of cytomegalovirus exposure and HLA in healthy donors. Findings and limits, study-wide: Cytomegalovirus status was reportedly diagnosed by the classifier with high specificity and sensitivity.

The chain couples TRBV7-2 to TRBJ2-1, with D possibly being TRBD2 (5 bases). The sample taken for sequencing was PBMCs. The sequence was collected from a man under 40 in good health and CMV-seropositive. Here the CDR3 DNA reads TGTGCCAGCAGCTTAGCGGGGATCGCGGGTGAGCAGTTCTTC. Amino acid sequence: CASSLAGIAGEQFF.